The source of this T cell receptor (beta chain) is a study of cytomegalovirus exposure and HLA in healthy donors. V shed 3 bases, J shed 4 bases, and the junction held 4 bases outside the gene matches. The CDR3 extends over 14 amino acids. Looked up from germline, CDR1 is LNHDA and CDR2 is SQIVND (reference sequence). As regards this clone: Its matching antigen is unknown.

The primer mix had 60 Vbeta and 13 Jbeta primers. Sequencing used immunoSEQ multiplex PCR; TCRdb keeps in-frame clones, though not all of them. The sample lists about 170,000 clones, about 75% occurring once. Study findings and constraints: Later on, an analysis found that several of the most significant clusters appeared to be linked to common viral pathogens, which included parvovirus B19.

This receptor was obtained from a man aged 35 to 55 in good health and CMV-seropositive. The sequencing input was PBMCs. This chain links TRBV19 with TRBJ2-7, with TRBD1 identical over 9 bases. The CDR3 bases are TGTGCCAGTAGTATGGGACAGGGTGGTTACGAGCAGTACTTC. Protein: CASSMGQGGYEQYF.